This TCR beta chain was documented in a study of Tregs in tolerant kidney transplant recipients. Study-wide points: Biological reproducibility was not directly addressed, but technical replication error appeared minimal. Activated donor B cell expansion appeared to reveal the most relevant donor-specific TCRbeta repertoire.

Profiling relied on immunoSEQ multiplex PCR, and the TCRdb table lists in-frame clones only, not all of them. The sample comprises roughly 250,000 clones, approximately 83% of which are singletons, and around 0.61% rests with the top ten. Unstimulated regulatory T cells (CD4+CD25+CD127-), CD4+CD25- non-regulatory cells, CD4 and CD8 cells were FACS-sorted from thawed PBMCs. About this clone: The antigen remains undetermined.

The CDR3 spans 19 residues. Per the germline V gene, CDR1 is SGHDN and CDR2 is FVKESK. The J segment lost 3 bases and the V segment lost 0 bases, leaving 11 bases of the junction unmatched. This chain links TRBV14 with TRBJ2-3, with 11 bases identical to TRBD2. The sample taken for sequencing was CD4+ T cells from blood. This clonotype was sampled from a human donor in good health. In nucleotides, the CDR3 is TGTGCCAGCAGCCAAGAACCGCCCCCGGGACTAGCGGATACAGATACGCAGTATTTT. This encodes CASSQEPPPGLADTDTQYF.